The text below deals with one TCR beta chain. Its antigen is not known. This same CDR3 is encoded by further DNA sequences in the sample. CD4+ cells yielded CD45RA+ naive and CD45RA-negative memory subsets. Trimming shortened V by 2 bases and J by 7 bases, and 12 bases separated the two germline ends. Germline loops: CDR1 ENHRY, CDR2 SYGVKD. CDR3 length: 14 residues. The data derive from a study of shared clonotypes between healthy human individuals. Study information: The study used three CD4 naive, three CD4 memory, two CD8 naive and one CD8 memory plate per donor.

This table comes from immunoSEQ multiplex PCR, and its TCRdb copy is limited to in-frame clones, with some not included. The sample has approximately 2.5 million clones, just over 90% seen once. General observations from the study: The genetic and exposure-history diversity represented was limited by few donors. Rarefaction showed sorted-subset sequencing was incomplete despite large depth.

The origin of this receptor is a man between 18 and 29 years old in good health. The gene calls are TRBV10-3 and TRBJ1-5; D uncertain. Input material: naive CD4+ T cells sorted from blood. Sample subset: CD45RA+ positively selected. DNA for the CDR3: TGTGCCATCAGTGAGGAGGGTCTTGGCCAGCCCCAGCATTTT. Protein: CAISEEGLGQPQHF.